The present T cell receptor beta chain was sequenced within a study of T-cell memory formation after mild COVID-19. Overall study: TCR clusters were mostly donor specific.

This clonotype was seen at least ten times. V gave up 8 bases and J gave up 2 bases; unmatched junction bases: 3. Germline CDR1 is SNHLY and CDR2 is FYNNEI. The CDR3 length is 14 residues. Via MiXCR, TCRdb re-called the 5' RACE reads, giving one row per CDR3 protein. The sample lists 200,000 to 250,000 distinct CDR3 sequences; about 9.2% were seen once. The material sequenced was PBMCs or a T cell subset sorted from them (not recorded which). The chain links TRBV2 to TRBJ2-3, with 11 bases fitting TRBD2. This clonotype was obtained from a man between 18 and 35 years old who had mild COVID-19 (a few samples of this study predate the infection). Cell type and time point are not known. Here the CDR3 reads CASRSGGDTDTQYF. CDR3 bases: TGTGCCAGCCGTAGCGGGGGGGACACAGATACGCAGTATTTT.